One and the same sample provided the 28 T cell receptor beta chains below, sequenced in a study of radiation and T cells in renal cell carcinoma. Produced via immunoSEQ multiplex PCR; TCRdb's table is partial and in-frame only. This sample has 100,000 to 150,000 clones; roughly 80% occur once, and the top ten carry 3%. Described time point: baseline pretreatment blood. Stated treatment: 15 Gy SBRT to primary tumor, nephrectomy 4 weeks later. The source was blood, collected from a patient whose treatment included radiotherapy and nephrectomy. Receptors originate from a woman in her fifties or sixties with renal cell carcinoma.

The V call is TRBV7-3, the J call TRBJ2-1, with 7 bases matching TRBD1. Losses at the gene ends were 6 bases for V and 4 bases for J; bases not matched to a gene: 9. CDR1 and CDR2 (germline): SGHTA, FQGTGA. The CDR3 is made up of 15 amino acids. CDR3 in amino acids: CASSLFGGQYNEQFF. Written as DNA, the CDR3 is TGTGCCAGCAGTCTCTTTGGGGGACAGTACAATGAGCAGTTCTTC. The whole variable domain, remainder taken from reference TRBV7-3 and TRBJ2-1, is GAGVSQTPSNKVTEKGKYVELRCDPISGHTALYWYRQSLGQGPEFLIYFQGTGAADDSGLPNDRFFAVRPEGSVSTLKIQRTERGDSAVYLCASSLFGGQYNEQFFGPGTRLTVL.

The chain combines TRBV6-5 with TRBJ2-3, with 11 nucleotides matching TRBD2. The germline V gene has CDR1 MNHEY and CDR2 SVGAGI. The CDR3 is 16 amino acids. The V and J ends lost 4 bases and 2 bases, in that order; junction bases with no gene match: 5. The CDR3 reads CASSWRLAGFTDTQYF. DNA of the CDR3: TGTGCCAGCAGTTGGCGACTAGCGGGGTTCACAGATACGCAGTATTTT.

J is TRBJ2-2 and V is TRBV19; 8 bases are a match to TRBD2. Germline V lookup: CDR1 LNHDA, CDR2 SQIVND (reference sequence). CDR3 length equals 13 residues. V dropped 8 bases and J dropped 10; count of bases not matched to a gene: 9. The CDR3: CASLERGSMELFF. The DNA of the CDR3 is TGTGCCAGTTTGGAGCGGGGGTCGATGGAGCTGTTTTTT.

This chain connects TRBV19 to TRBJ2-2; a weak D match, TRBD2 (6 bases). V lost 9 bases and J lost 2, with 13 bases in between. CDR3 length equals 14 residues. Germline V gene data show CDR1 as LNHDA and CDR2 as SQIVND (reference sequence). The CDR3 sequence is CASQGLRNTGELFF. CDR3 coding DNA: TGTGCCAGCCAGGGACTTAGAAACACCGGGGAGCTGTTTTTT.

V is TRBV19 and J is TRBJ1-5; the match to TRBD1 covers 7 bases. Germline V gene data show CDR1 as LNHDA and CDR2 as SQIVND (reference sequence). The CDR3 loop spans 14 amino acids. V lost 6 bases to trimming and J lost 1 base; unmatched junction nucleotides: 3. This CDR3 is CASSPQGSNQPQHF. Here the CDR3 DNA reads TGTGCCAGTAGCCCACAGGGGAGCAATCAGCCCCAGCATTTT.

This clone was picked up one time. The chain couples TRBV5-6 to TRBJ1-1, with D unresolved. In germline, CDR1 is SGHDT, CDR2 YYEEEE. The CDR3 contains 15 residues. With 2 bases removed from V and 1 base from J, the gap between germline ends came to 12 bases. Here the CDR3 DNA reads TGTGCCAGCAGCTTTTTTCCTGGGGAGAACACTGAAGCTTTCTTT. This gives the protein CASSFFPGENTEAFF.

The chain uses TRBV6-5 and TRBJ1-1, with D possibly TRBD1 on 6 matching bases. The germline V gene has CDR1 MNHEY and CDR2 SVGAGI. The CDR3 consists of 15 residues. V gave up 8 bases and J gave up 0 bases, with 16 bases separating them. This CDR3 is CASGNRARLNTEAFF. The CDR3 region has the DNA TGTGCCAGCGGGAACAGGGCGAGGCTGAACACTGAAGCTTTCTTT.

The table lists this clone with a count of one. The rearrangement links TRBV11-1 to TRBJ1-1; perhaps TRBD1 as D (6 bases). CDR3 length: 16 amino acids. Trimming pared 2 bases from V and 7 bases from J, leaving 20 bases between. CDR1 and CDR2 from the germline V gene are SGHAT and FQDESV (reference sequence). CDR3 nucleotide sequence: TGTGCCAGCAGCTTAAGGGCAGTGGGGGGCACGTATGAAGCTTTCTTT. It translates to CASSLRAVGGTYEAFF.

V gene TRBV5-1 combines with J gene TRBJ2-5, with D unresolved. The CDR3 loop spans 15 amino acids. The germline CDR1 and CDR2 sequences are SGHRS and YFSETQ. V lost 0 bases, J lost 2 bases, and 11 bases lay in between. The CDR3 DNA follows: TGCGCCAGCAGCTTGGCCTCGGCAGAACAAGAGACCCAGTACTTC. It encodes CASSLASAEQETQYF.

V usage is TRBV5-8 and J usage is TRBJ1-4; D may be TRBD1 (5 bases). The CDR3 sequence is 14 residues long. Germline V gives CDR1 SGHTS, CDR2 YDEGEE. The V and J ends lost 5 bases and 8 bases respectively, with 16 bases between them. CDR3 residues: CASRGYGDGEKLFF. The DNA for the CDR3 is TGTGCCAGCAGGGGTTATGGGGACGGCGAAAAACTGTTTTTT.

The chain joins TRBV4-2 to TRBJ2-1, with no clear D. In germline, CDR1 is LGHNA, CDR2 YNFKEQ. The CDR3 has 17 amino acids. Trimming took off 0 bases at V and 0 bases at J, with 12 bases between the two ends. This CDR3 is CASSQDLRPSSYNEQFF. Here the CDR3 DNA reads TGTGCCAGCAGCCAAGATCTCCGCCCGAGCTCCTACAATGAGCAGTTCTTC.

V is TRBV10-3 and J is TRBJ1-5; D not resolved. The length of the CDR3 is 13 residues. Germline-derived CDR1 and CDR2 are ENHRY and SYGVKD. Trimming cost V 7 bases and J 3 bases, with 10 bases left between them. CDR3 residues: CAITDGPNQPQHF. DNA for the CDR3: TGTGCCATCACGGACGGACCCAATCAGCCCCAGCATTTT.

This rearrangement joins TRBV10-3 to TRBJ1-1; no firm D call. The CDR3 sequence is 11 residues long. V was pared by 6 bases and J by 7 bases, with 9 bases between. Looked up from germline, CDR1 is ENHRY and CDR2 is SYGVKD. CDR3 DNA sequence: TGTGCCATCAGCGAGGGAGTTGAAGCTTTCTTT. Translation: CAISEGVEAFF.

This sequence joins TRBV4-2 and TRBJ1-6, with TRBD1 matching over 8 bases. The germline gives CDR1 LGHNA, CDR2 YNFKEQ. J lost 7 bases, V lost 0 bases, and 5 bases had no gene match. The CDR3 extends over 16 amino acids. The CDR3 coding sequence is TGTGCCAGCAGCCAAGAAAGTCGGACAGGGAATTCACCCCTCCACTTT. Its protein product is CASSQESRTGNSPLHF.

This chain joins TRBV5-1 and TRBJ2-3; the D is unclear. The CDR3 sequence is 17 residues long. Trimming pared 1 base from V and 0 bases from J, leaving 15 bases between. Germline V lookup: CDR1 SGHRS, CDR2 YFSETQ. CDR3 sequence: CASSLIFGSTSTDTQYF. The CDR3 nucleotides read TGCGCCAGCAGCTTGATCTTCGGGTCCACTAGCACAGATACGCAGTATTTT.

Notes on this clone: Compared with germline, one end of the junction differs, possibly owing to a read error. Additional DNA sequences in this sample encode the identical CDR3. The V call is TRBV6-5, the J call TRBJ2-7, with D possibly matching TRBD1 (5 bases). This CDR3 region has 14 residues. The germline V gene has CDR1 MNHEY and CDR2 SVGAGI. The CDR3 DNA reads TGCGCCAGCAGGCCCCTGACAGACTCCTACGAGCAGTACTTC. Protein product: CASRPLTDSYEQYF.

This chain connects TRBV27 to TRBJ1-2; TRBD1 matches at 10 bases. The CDR3 runs to 17 residues. The V gene's germline CDR1 is MNHEY and CDR2 SMNVEV (reference sequence). V trimming: 3 bases; J trimming: 6 bases; junction bases outside the gene matches: 13. The CDR3, as DNA: TGTGCCAGCAGTTTTAACGGACAGGGGGATGATTCGGATGGCTACACCTTC. This encodes CASSFNGQGDDSDGYTF.

This clone was counted a few times. The V and J genes are TRBV9 and TRBJ2-7, with D perhaps TRBD2 (6 bases). V was cut by 7 bases and J by 3 bases, with 11 bases left in between. The CDR3 sequence is 12 residues long. Germline loops: CDR1 SGDLS, CDR2 YYNGEE. DNA for the CDR3: TGTGCCAGCGGCGGAGGGAACTACGAGCAGTACTTC. Protein product: CASGGGNYEQYF.

Only one count was recorded for this clone. The J gene is TRBJ1-4, the V gene TRBV9, with D perhaps matching TRBD1 (6 bases). V lost 0 bases to trimming and J lost 8 bases, with 14 bases between them. Germline V CDR1 and CDR2: SGDLS, YYNGEE. The CDR3 covers 15 residues. CDR3 residues: CASSVGAGAGEKLFF. As DNA, the CDR3 is TGTGCCAGCAGCGTAGGGGCAGGGGCAGGAGAAAAACTGTTTTTT.

The chain uses TRBV20-1 and TRBJ2-7; D is undetermined. V was cut by 5 bases and J by 2 bases, with 7 bases left in between. The CDR3 contains 11 residues. From germline, CDR1 is DFQATT and CDR2 SNEGSKA (reference sequence). The CDR3 protein is CSASRAYEQYF. The CDR3 DNA reads TGCAGTGCTTCTAGAGCCTACGAGCAGTACTTC.

CDR3 coding DNA: TGTGCCATCAGGCCTCAGACAGGGGGCTTCTACAATGAGCAGTTCTTC. This codes for CAIRPQTGGFYNEQFF. The gene calls are TRBV10-3 and TRBJ2-1; 10 bases agree with TRBD1. The CDR3 loop spans 16 amino acids. Germline V gives CDR1 ENHRY, CDR2 SYGVKD. V dropped 6 bases and J dropped 3; count of bases not matched to a gene: 8.

The chain carries TRBV5-1 and TRBJ2-1; TRBD1 agrees at 10 bases. V shed 4 bases, J shed 6 bases, and the junction held 7 bases outside the gene matches. CDR1 is SGHRS and CDR2 is YFSETQ in the germline V gene. This CDR3 is 15 amino acids long. The CDR3 loop is CASSPGTGASNEQFF. As DNA, the CDR3 is TGCGCCAGCAGCCCCGGGACAGGGGCCTCCAATGAGCAGTTCTTC.

The gene calls are TRBV28 and TRBJ2-7; D is uncertain. Germline V gene sequence: CDR1 MDHEN, CDR2 SYDVKM. V lost 1 base and J lost 4, with 14 bases in between. The CDR3 loop spans 15 amino acids. CDR3 DNA: TGTGCCAGCAGTTTATCCAGGAGCAGCGTTTACGAGCAGTACTTC. It specifies CASSLSRSSVYEQYF.

The CDR3 is CASMAVLPYEQYF. DNA of the CDR3: TGTGCCAGCATGGCAGTTTTGCCCTACGAGCAGTACTTC. V is TRBV6-1 and J is TRBJ2-7; no clear D gene. Germline CDR1 reads MNHNS; CDR2 reads SASEGT. Trimming stripped 7 bases from V and 2 bases from J, with 12 bases between. The CDR3 length is 13 residues.

This clone appeared once. An end of the junction differs from the germline gene, which may be a read error. This chain connects TRBV7-7 to TRBJ2-7, with 7 nucleotides matching TRBD1. The CDR3 contains 13 residues. The germline V gene encodes CDR1 SSHAT and CDR2 FNYEAQ (reference sequence). CDR3 sequence: CASSEGQTYEQYF. The CDR3 DNA follows: TGTGCTAGCAGCGAGGGACAGACCTACGAGCAGTACTTC.

This chain uses TRBV9 with TRBJ2-1; D remains ambiguous. Germline-derived CDR1 and CDR2 are SGDLS and YYNGEE. The CDR3 sequence is 14 residues long. Trimming left V 0 bases short and J 9 bases short, with 13 bases between. The CDR3 DNA follows: TGTGCCAGCAGCGTAGCCCGGTCTGCCTCTGAGCAGTTCTTC. Translating gives CASSVARSASEQFF.

This chain uses TRBV5-1 with TRBJ1-3, with D possibly being TRBD1 (5 bases). The CDR3 is 14 residues long. The ends were cut back, 3 bases at V and 0 bases at J, with 7 bases in the middle. The germline V gene encodes CDR1 SGHRS and CDR2 YFSETQ. The CDR3 spells CASSSTGSGNTIYF. The CDR3 region has the DNA TGCGCCAGCAGCTCCACAGGCTCTGGAAACACCATATATTTT.

The J gene is TRBJ1-5, the V gene TRBV9; 7 bases line up with TRBD1. The V gene end was trimmed by 4 bases and the J gene end by 0 bases; junction bases not matched to a gene: 4. CDR1 and CDR2 from the germline V gene are SGDLS and YYNGEE. CDR3 size: 15 residues. CDR3 loop: CASSLQGYSNQPQHF. As DNA, the CDR3 is TGTGCCAGCAGCTTACAGGGGTATAGCAATCAGCCCCAGCATTTT.